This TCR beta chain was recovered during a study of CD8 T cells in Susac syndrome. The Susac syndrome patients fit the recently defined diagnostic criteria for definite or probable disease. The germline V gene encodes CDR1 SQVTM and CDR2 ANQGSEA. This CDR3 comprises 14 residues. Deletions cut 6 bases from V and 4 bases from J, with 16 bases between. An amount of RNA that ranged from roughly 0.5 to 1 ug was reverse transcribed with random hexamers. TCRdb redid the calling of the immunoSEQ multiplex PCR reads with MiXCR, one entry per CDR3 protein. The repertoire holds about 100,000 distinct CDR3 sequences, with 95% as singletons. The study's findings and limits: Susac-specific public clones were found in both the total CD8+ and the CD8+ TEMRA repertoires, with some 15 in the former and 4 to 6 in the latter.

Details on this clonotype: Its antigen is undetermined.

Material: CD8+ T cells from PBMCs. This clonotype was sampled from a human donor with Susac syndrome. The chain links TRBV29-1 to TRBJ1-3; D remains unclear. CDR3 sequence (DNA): TGCAGCGTCGCGGACTTTATGGCGGGAAACACCATATATTTT. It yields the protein CSVADFMAGNTIYF.